The next 10 T cell receptor beta chains were all read from a single sample in a study of blood T cell repertoires in COVID-19. This table comes from immunoSEQ multiplex PCR, and its TCRdb copy is limited to in-frame clones, with some not included. Altogether approximately 68,000 clones are present, 88% being singletons, with the ten largest covering roughly 2.7%. Sequences were obtained from peripheral blood. These receptors originate from a man aged 70-80 years with active or convalescent COVID-19.

This clone was recorded once. V and J are TRBV14 and TRBJ2-7; 7 bases map to TRBD2. In germline, CDR1 is SGHDN, CDR2 FVKESK. Unmatched junction bases numbered 14, after V lost 0 bases and J lost 3 bases. The CDR3 is 18 amino acids. The chain's CDR3 is CASSQDREGSRLCYEQYF. CDR3 DNA: TGTGCCAGCAGCCAAGATAGGGAGGGTAGTAGACTCTGCTACGAGCAGTACTTC.

This rearrangement joins TRBV6-5 to TRBJ2-1; 11 bases align to TRBD1. Germline CDR1 is MNHEY and CDR2 is SVGAGI. J lost 6 bases, V lost 4 bases, and 2 bases had no gene match. The CDR3 has 14 amino acids. The CDR3 DNA follows: TGTGCCAGCAGTTCCGGGACAGGGGGCAATGAGCAGTTCTTC. Protein product: CASSSGTGGNEQFF.

The gene calls are TRBV7-3 and TRBJ2-2, with a tentative D call TRBD2 (6 bases). The CDR3 contains 14 residues. Trimming cost V 2 bases and J 4 bases, with 8 bases left between them. In germline, CDR1 is SGHTA, CDR2 FQGTGA. The CDR3 DNA reads as TGTGCCAGCAGCTTAGGGGGAGGCACCGGGGAGCTGTTTTTT. It yields the protein CASSLGGGTGELFF.

The chain employs TRBV27 and TRBJ1-2; no firm D call. Germline V CDR1 and CDR2: MNHEY, SMNVEV (reference sequence). The CDR3 runs 15 residues. The V gene lost 2 bases and the J gene lost 4 bases, with 14 bases spanning the gap. The CDR3 bases are TGTGCCAGCAGTTTAGGGCTGGGTTCGAGCTATGGCTACACCTTC. Encoded protein: CASSLGLGSSYGYTF.

The J gene is TRBJ2-5, the V gene TRBV9, with a possible D match to TRBD2 (5 bases). This CDR3 spans 15 amino acids. Germline assignment: CDR1 SGDLS and CDR2 YYNGEE. With 3 bases removed from V and 2 bases from J, the gap between germline ends came to 14 bases. The CDR3 loop reads CASSAHLRGQETQYF. CDR3 coding DNA: TGTGCCAGCAGCGCCCACCTTCGGGGTCAAGAGACCCAGTACTTC.

The gene calls are TRBV4-2 and TRBJ1-1, with D maybe TRBD1 (5 bases). V was clipped by 2 bases and J by 2 bases, with 9 bases between them. This CDR3 contains 14 residues. Germline assignment: CDR1 LGHNA and CDR2 YNFKEQ. In DNA, the CDR3 is TGTGCCAGCAGCCAAAAGGGGTTTAACACTGAAGCTTTCTTT. As protein: CASSQKGFNTEAFF.

CDR3 region: CASSYLDREETQYF. CDR3 DNA sequence: TGTGCCAGCAGTTACCTGGACAGGGAAGAGACCCAGTACTTC. The chain carries TRBV2 and TRBJ2-5; 8 bases map to TRBD1. Germline CDR1 reads SNHLY; CDR2 reads FYNNEI. This CDR3 comprises 14 residues. Losses at the gene ends were 5 bases for V and 3 bases for J; bases not matched to a gene: 5.

The V gene is TRBV13, the J gene TRBJ2-1, with D unresolved. The CDR3 length is 12 residues. V was clipped by 2 bases and J by 7 bases, with 6 bases between them. Germline CDR1 and CDR2: PRHDT and FYEKMQ (reference sequence). CDR3 bases: TGTGCCAGCAGCTTACGAGGTAATGAGCAGTTCTTC. Its protein is CASSLRGNEQFF.

The rearrangement links TRBV19 to TRBJ1-5; perhaps TRBD1 as D (5 bases). The germline V gene encodes CDR1 LNHDA and CDR2 SQIVND (reference sequence). Trimming removed 7 bases from V and 1 base from J, with 14 bases in between. This CDR3 is built from 15 residues. The DNA of the CDR3 is TGTGCCAGTAAAATGGGAGGGGACAGCAATCAGCCCCAGCATTTT. Amino acids: CASKMGGDSNQPQHF. Combining the CDR3 with reference TRBV19 and TRBJ1-5 gives the whole variable domain DGGITQSPKYLFRKEGQNVTLSCEQNLNHDAMYWYRQDPGQGLRLIYYSQIVNDFQKGDIAEGYSVSREKKESFPLTVTSAQKNPTAFYLCASKMGGDSNQPQHFGDGTRLSIL.

The chain couples TRBV3-1 (or the pseudogene TRBV3-2) to TRBJ2-7; the match to TRBD2 covers 9 bases. The CDR3 contains 13 residues. CDR1 is LGHDT, CDR2 YNNKEL, per germline (reference sequence). The V segment lost 7 bases and the J segment 2 bases; nucleotides outside the gene matches: 3. The CDR3 nucleotides read TGTGCCAGCACCGCGGGGGGGACCTACGAGCAGTACTTC. Its translation: CASTAGGTYEQYF.